This TCR beta chain was identified during a study of shared clonotypes between healthy human individuals. Some clones are missing from TCRdb's copy, which holds only in-frame ones; the method was immunoSEQ multiplex PCR. The table shows approximately 2.1 million clones, with approximately 93% occurring only once. The donors were all Caucasian adults (living in Nashville, Tennessee). This clone was found once. The CDR3 is made up of 16 amino acids. The germline V gene encodes CDR1 SGHVS and CDR2 FNYEAQ. Germline trimming cut 5 bases from V and 5 bases from J; bases unmatched to any gene: 12. The chain has TRBV7-6 and TRBJ2-7; 10 positions match TRBD2. Sequenced: naive CD4+ T cells from PBMCs. Subset given: CD45RA+ positively selected. This TCR derives from a man younger than 30 in good health. Some clones in this sample may be carry-over from other donors' samples. The CDR3 is CASSPLEREGLDEQYF. CDR3 DNA: TGTGCCAGCAGCCCCCTTGAGCGGGAGGGCCTAGACGAGCAGTACTTC.